Each of the 25 T cell receptor beta chains below was sequenced from the same sample in a study of T-cell reconstitution after alpha-beta-depleted transplantation in children. Unique molecular identifiers featured in how the TCRbeta library was prepared. MiXCR was run by TCRdb on the PCR reads, yielding one entry per CDR3 protein. The table lists roughly 790,000 distinct CDR3 sequences, 16% of them singletons. The specimen was PBMCs, mostly from graft donor cells, collected 360 days after TCRalphabeta/CD19-depleted stem cell transplant. The receptors were sampled from a male patient under 18 who had a stem cell transplant for acute lymphoblastic leukemia, so the T cells may come from the graft donor.

Only one count was recorded for this clonotype. The CDR3 region has the DNA TGTGCCAGCAGTTACTCTGAGACTAGCGGGAGAAACGAGCAGTACTTC. Its protein is CASSYSETSGRNEQYF. The chain recombines TRBV6-5 with TRBJ2-7, with 12 bases aligning to TRBD2. Looked up from germline, CDR1 is MNHEY and CDR2 is SVGAGI. This CDR3 contains 16 residues. V lost 0 bases to trimming and J lost 5 bases; unmatched junction nucleotides: 5.

This clonotype was picked up many times. The V call is TRBV5-1, the J call TRBJ2-4, with D uncertain. V gave up 5 bases and J gave up 0 bases, with 18 bases separating them. Germline CDR1 reads SGHRS; CDR2 reads YFSETQ. The CDR3 runs to 17 residues. The CDR3 DNA sequence: TGCGCCAGCAGACCCCCCTATTCATCTGTAGCCAAAAACATTCAGTACTTC. Translation: CASRPPYSSVAKNIQYF.

This clonotype was detected ten times or more. This rearrangement joins TRBV10-1 to TRBJ2-3; D gene uncertain. The CDR3 runs to 11 residues. Germline assignment: CDR1 WNHNN and CDR2 SYGVQD (reference sequence). Between the trimmed V and J ends, which lost 2 bases and 5 bases, there was a span of 2 bases. The CDR3 spells CASSELDTQYF. The CDR3 DNA is TGCGCCAGCAGTGAGCTAGATACGCAGTATTTT.

The rearrangement links TRBV5-1 to TRBJ2-6; 7 bases align to TRBD1. The CDR3 covers 17 residues. The J segment lost 0 bases and the V segment lost 7 bases, leaving 10 bases of the junction unmatched. CDR1 SGHRS and CDR2 YFSETQ come from the germline V gene. The CDR3 loop reads CASFRDSLHSGANVLTF. In DNA form, the CDR3 reads TGCGCCAGCTTCCGGGACAGCCTTCACTCTGGGGCCAACGTCCTGACTTTC.

This clonotype was detected ten times or more. The rearrangement joins TRBV12-3 or TRBV12-4 to TRBJ1-1; TRBD1 aligns across 10 bases. J gave up 4 bases and V 6 bases, and 8 bases lay outside the gene matches. The CDR3 contains 15 residues. DNA for the CDR3: TGTGCCAGCAGGGCCCGGGACAGGGGATCCACTGAAGCTTTCTTT. Its protein is CASRARDRGSTEAFF.

The chain combines TRBV15 with TRBJ1-1, with D perhaps TRBD1 (5 bases). Trimming shortened V by 3 bases and J by 6 bases, and 11 bases separated the two germline ends. The CDR3 loop spans 13 amino acids. Germline loops: CDR1 LNHNV, CDR2 YYDKDF (reference sequence). CDR3 DNA: TGTGCCACCAGCAGGGCTGGGGACGCTGAAGCTTTCTTT. Its protein is CATSRAGDAEAFF.

The J gene is TRBJ2-4, the V gene TRBV25-1; a possible D gene is TRBD1 (6 bases). CDR1 and CDR2 from the germline V gene are MGHDK and SYGVNS. The CDR3 totals 18 residues. V dropped 6 bases and J dropped 2 bases, with 23 bases sitting between them. CDR3 DNA: TGTGCCAGCAGCCCCCAAATCGGGTCCTGGGGGCCCAAAAACATTCAGTACTTC. Its protein is CASSPQIGSWGPKNIQYF.

The V and J genes are TRBV5-1 and TRBJ2-5; possibly TRBD1 or TRBD2 for D (5 bases each). Germline V gene sequence: CDR1 SGHRS, CDR2 YFSETQ. Trimming took 0 bases from V and 0 from J, leaving 9 bases between them. The CDR3 loop spans 15 amino acids. The CDR3 loop is CASSLEVGHQETQYF. CDR3 nucleotides: TGCGCCAGCAGCTTGGAAGTGGGACACCAAGAGACCCAGTACTTC.

The V call is TRBV10-3, the J call TRBJ1-2; TRBD1 might be the D (5 bases). The CDR3 consists of 14 residues. Trimming shortened V by 6 bases and J by 6 bases, and 17 bases separated the two germline ends. Germline V gene sequence: CDR1 ENHRY, CDR2 SYGVKD. For the CDR3, the DNA is TGTGCCATCAGCCGACCGACAGTCTGGGATGGCTACACCTTC. Translation: CAISRPTVWDGYTF.

This clonotype was counted a few times. V is TRBV7-6 and J is TRBJ2-4; D gene unclear. The germline gives CDR1 SGHVS, CDR2 FNYEAQ. Trimming took off 3 bases at V and 0 bases at J, with 12 bases between the two ends. There are 16 residues in the CDR3. The CDR3, as DNA: TGTGCCAGCAGCTTCAACGGCGAGATAGCCAAAAACATTCAGTACTTC. Its translation: CASSFNGEIAKNIQYF.

The CDR3 bases are TGCAGTGCTGGATTGGTCAATGTAGCGCACGAGCAGTACTTC. Amino acid sequence: CSAGLVNVAHEQYF. The rearrangement joins TRBV20-1 to TRBJ2-7; a possible D gene is TRBD2 (5 bases). V lost 5 bases and J 5 bases, leaving 19 bases between the germline ends. The CDR3 is 14 amino acids. Per the germline V gene, CDR1 is DFQATT and CDR2 is SNEGSKA (reference sequence).

V gene TRBV6-4 combines with J gene TRBJ1-5; D might be TRBD1 (5 bases). Germline V gene lookup returns CDR1 MRHNA and CDR2 SNTAGT. The CDR3 totals 14 residues. Trimming removed 5 bases at V and 6 bases at J, with 14 bases between. CDR3 nucleotide sequence: TGTGCCAGCAGTCCGGCGGGGGATACTCAGCCCCAGCATTTT. This codes for CASSPAGDTQPQHF.

The rearrangement uses TRBV24-1 and TRBJ2-4; 8 bases match TRBD2. V shed 3 bases and J 3 bases; nucleotides not matched to a gene: 12. CDR1 is KGHDR and CDR2 is SFDVKD in the germline V gene. The CDR3 totals 18 residues. This chain's CDR3 is CATSDLTREGRDKNIQYF. The CDR3 coding sequence is TGTGCCACCAGTGATCTCACCCGGGAGGGCCGAGACAAAAACATTCAGTACTTC.

This clonotype has a handful of counts. The chain links TRBV10-2 to TRBJ2-7, with 7 nucleotides matching TRBD1. This CDR3 comprises 12 residues. Per the germline V gene, CDR1 is WSHSY and CDR2 is SAAADI. Trimming removed 5 bases from V and 5 bases from J; junction bases left unmatched: 3. The chain's CDR3 is CASSTGADEQYF. The CDR3 bases are TGCGCCAGCAGTACAGGGGCAGACGAGCAGTACTTC.

The J gene is TRBJ2-7, the V gene TRBV9, with TRBD1 identical over 7 bases. Germline V gene sequence: CDR1 SGDLS, CDR2 YYNGEE. CDR3 length equals 15 residues. J was trimmed by 2 bases and V by 0 bases; bases with no gene match: 5. The CDR3 DNA is TGTGCCAGCAGCGTAGGACAGGGAAGGACCTACGAGCAGTACTTC. Residues: CASSVGQGRTYEQYF.

In this sample, this clonotype turned up a few times. This sequence joins TRBV2 and TRBJ1-2; maybe TRBD1 (5 bases). The CDR3 has 18 amino acids. CDR1 and CDR2 from the germline V gene are SNHLY and FYNNEI. V shed 1 base and J shed 6 bases, with 24 bases lying between them. The CDR3 loop is CASSEGLVGRYTINGYTF. The CDR3, as DNA: TGTGCCAGCAGTGAAGGCCTAGTGGGGCGGTACACTATCAATGGCTACACCTTC.

The chain links TRBV6-5 to TRBJ2-7, with unresolved D. The CDR3 has 16 amino acids. The ends were cut back, 2 bases at V and 5 bases at J, with 19 bases in the middle. The germline V gene has CDR1 MNHEY and CDR2 SVGAGI. This CDR3 is CASSYGYSTALDEQYF. CDR3 bases: TGTGCCAGCAGTTACGGATATTCTACTGCCCTGGACGAGCAGTACTTC.

This sequence joins TRBV7-3 and TRBJ2-7; 7 bases map to TRBD2. Germline V lookup: CDR1 SGHTA, CDR2 FQGTGA. V was pared by 2 bases and J by 3 bases, with 7 bases of the junction left unmatched. The CDR3 covers 15 residues. In DNA form, the CDR3 reads TGTGCCAGCAGCTTAGGGGCTAGCGGAGGCTACGAGCAGTACTTC. Translation: CASSLGASGGYEQYF.

In this sample, this clonotype turned up a few times. The chain couples TRBV12-3 or TRBV12-4 to TRBJ1-1; D is ambiguous. The ends were cut back, 7 bases at V and 3 bases at J, with 6 bases in the middle. The CDR3 has 11 amino acids. This chain's CDR3 is CASTRYTEAFF. CDR3 bases: TGTGCCAGCACCCGTTACACTGAAGCTTTCTTT.

This clonotype was seen a few times. V gene TRBV19 combines with J gene TRBJ1-1, with a weak D call TRBD1 (5 bases). Germline assignment: CDR1 LNHDA and CDR2 SQIVND (reference sequence). Between the trimmed V and J ends, which lost 5 bases and 0 bases, there was a span of 13 bases. The CDR3 spans 15 residues. CDR3 region: CASSYGHPLNTEAFF. For the CDR3, the DNA is TGTGCCAGTAGTTATGGACACCCTTTGAACACTGAAGCTTTCTTT.

Worth noting for this clonotype: The junction differs from germline at one of its ends, possibly a read error. The chain uses TRBV4-1 and TRBJ2-3; 12 nucleotides agree with TRBD2. The CDR3 totals 13 residues. Germline CDR1 and CDR2: MGHRA and YSYEKL. This CDR3 reads CASSPLLAGGRLF. CDR3 coding DNA: TGCGCCAGCAGCCCGTTACTAGCGGGAGGACGACTATTT.

This chain joins TRBV11-1 and TRBJ2-7, with 10 bases fitting TRBD1. Germline V gene data show CDR1 as SGHAT and CDR2 as FQDESV (reference sequence). This CDR3 is 18 amino acids long. V gave up 4 bases and J gave up 3 bases; unmatched junction bases: 15. The CDR3 bases are TGTGCCAGCAGCTCGACAGGGGGCGGTGGTTATGAACTCTACGAGCAGTACTTC. Residues: CASSSTGGGGYELYEQYF.

The chain is built from TRBV6-5 and TRBJ2-1; D uncertain. The CDR3 sequence is 16 residues long. The V gene lost 0 bases and the J gene lost 5 bases, with 14 bases spanning the gap. Germline CDR1 and CDR2: MNHEY and SVGAGI. The CDR3 DNA reads as TGTGCCAGCAGTTACTCGAGGACGGCAACTGACAATGAGCAGTTCTTC. It encodes CASSYSRTATDNEQFF.

The chain is built from TRBV9 and TRBJ2-1, with D uncertain. This CDR3 region has 14 residues. Trimming removed 4 bases at V and 10 bases at J, with 18 bases between. CDR1 and CDR2 (germline): SGDLS, YYNGEE. CDR3 region: CASSSLSESDEQFF. In nucleotides, the CDR3 is TGTGCCAGCAGCTCACTAAGCGAGTCCGACGAGCAGTTCTTC.

The genes are TRBV9 and TRBJ2-5, with 12 bases fitting TRBD2. The CDR3 runs 14 residues. Trimming cost V 1 base and J 6 bases; bases outside gene matches: 1. From germline, CDR1 is SGDLS and CDR2 YYNGEE. The CDR3 nucleotides read TGTGCCAGCAGCGTACTAGCGGGAGGGCAGACCCAGTACTTC. This gives the protein CASSVLAGGQTQYF. The full variable domain, its missing parts supplied by reference TRBV9 and TRBJ2-5, is DSGVTQTPKHLITATGQRVTLRCSPRSGDLSVYWYQQSLDQGLQFLIQYYNGEERAKGNILERFSAQQFPDLHSELNLSSLELGDSALYFCASSVLAGGQTQYFGPGTRLLVL.